These 9 T cell receptor beta chains share one sample of origin, sequenced in a study of blood T cells in healthy people across ages. Using a J-beta primer mix together with a sample-barcoded 5' primer, a second PCR was run for roughly 6 to 11 cycles. TCRdb re-called the 5' RACE reads through MiXCR, storing one row per CDR3 protein. The sample has 1.8 million or so distinct CDR3 sequences, 35% to 50% seen once; the top ten hold more than 20%. The sequenced sample was blood. Every receptor here comes from a human donor in good health.

In its sample, this clonotype was seen a few times. In DNA form, the CDR3 reads TGTGCCAGCAGTTACCCGGACGGGGACTATAGCAATCAGCCCCAGCATTTT. This codes for CASSYPDGDYSNQPQHF. This rearrangement joins TRBV6-2 or TRBV6-3 to TRBJ1-5; weak D call: TRBD1 (5 bases). The ends were cut back, 2 bases at V and 0 bases at J, with 14 bases in the middle. CDR1 MNHEY and CDR2 SVGEGT come from the germline V gene. The CDR3 is made up of 17 amino acids.

In its sample, this clonotype was seen a few times. CDR3 residues: CASSLAFGQAREAFF. CDR3 in DNA: TGTGCCAGCAGCTTGGCCTTCGGACAGGCGAGGGAAGCTTTCTTT. V gene TRBV5-5 combines with J gene TRBJ1-1, with 7 bases lining up with TRBD1. Germline CDR1 SGHKS, CDR2 YYEKEE (reference sequence). V was pared by 0 bases and J by 8 bases, with 10 bases of the junction left unmatched. The length of the CDR3 is 15 residues.

This clonotype was detected only a few times. The gene calls are TRBV9 and TRBJ2-1; D is uncertain. V was shortened by 0 bases and J by 2 bases, with 12 bases between the two germline ends. CDR1 and CDR2 from the germline V gene are SGDLS and YYNGEE. The CDR3 has 16 amino acids. The CDR3 protein is CASSVEVLGPYNEQFF. For the CDR3, the DNA is TGTGCCAGCAGCGTAGAGGTTCTAGGCCCCTACAATGAGCAGTTCTTC. Filled out from reference TRBV9 and TRBJ2-1, the complete variable domain reads DSGVTQTPKHLITATGQRVTLRCSPRSGDLSVYWYQQSLDQGLQFLIQYYNGEERAKGNILERFSAQQFPDLHSELNLSSLELGDSALYFCASSVEVLGPYNEQFFGPGTRLTVL.

This clonotype has a handful of counts. Mismatch with germline at one junction end may stem from a read error. The CDR3, as DNA: TGTGCCAGCAGCCCCGCCCCCGGGGGCTATGAGCGGTTCTTC. Amino acids: CASSPAPGGYERFF. V is TRBV7-2 and J is TRBJ2-1, with D perhaps given as TRBD1 or TRBD2 (6 bases each). Looked up from germline, CDR1 is SGHTA and CDR2 is FQGNSA. The CDR3 totals 14 residues.

The rearrangement joins TRBV4-3 to TRBJ2-1; D call uncertain. The CDR3 runs 14 residues. Germline CDR1 and CDR2: LGHNA and YSLEER. Trimming pared 1 base from V and 7 bases from J, leaving 11 bases between. For the CDR3, the DNA is TGCGCCAGCAGCCAAGTGATAGGGTGGAATGAGCAGTTCTTC. It yields the protein CASSQVIGWNEQFF.

The rearrangement joins TRBV7-2 to TRBJ2-1; no reliable D call. Germline lookup yields CDR1 SGHTA and CDR2 FQGNSA. The CDR3 totals 14 residues. V was trimmed by 5 bases and J by 9 bases, leaving 17 bases between them. This CDR3 reads CASSITPEWPEQFF. Written as DNA, the CDR3 is TGTGCCAGCAGCATTACGCCCGAGTGGCCTGAGCAGTTCTTC.

This rearrangement joins TRBV4-1 to TRBJ2-4, with 8 nucleotides matching TRBD1. There are 14 residues in the CDR3. Unmatched junction bases numbered 7, after V lost 4 bases and J lost 8 bases. The V gene's germline CDR1 is MGHRA and CDR2 YSYEKL. CDR3 loop: CASSPRDRGDIQYF. The CDR3 DNA reads TGCGCCAGCAGCCCCCGAGACAGGGGAGACATTCAGTACTTC.

This clonotype occurred a few times. CDR3 protein: CASSSYFGNTGEQYF. The CDR3 DNA reads as TGTGCCAGCAGCTCCTATTTTGGAAATACGGGCGAGCAGTACTTC. The chain employs TRBV5-5 and TRBJ2-5, with D unclear. The end of the DNA fits TRBJ2-7 better, so the J call may be wrong. The CDR3 is 15 residues long. The germline V gene encodes CDR1 SGHKS and CDR2 YYEKEE (reference sequence).

This clonotype has a handful of counts. The rearrangement links TRBV5-1 to TRBJ1-6; 7 nucleotides line up with TRBD1. This CDR3 spans 15 amino acids. V lost 0 bases to trimming and J lost 9 bases; unmatched junction nucleotides: 6. Germline-derived CDR1 and CDR2 are SGHRS and YFSETQ. CDR3 DNA: TGCGCCAGCAGCTTGGGTCCAGGGGACAGTTCACCCCTCCACTTT. The encoded protein is CASSLGPGDSSPLHF.